Listed below are T cell receptor beta chains from one sample, sequenced in a study of Graves' ophthalmopathy and Graves' hyperthyroidism. Using its own MiXCR run on the multiplex PCR reads, TCRdb lists one record per CDR3 protein. This table holds hundreds of thousands of distinct CDR3 sequences, about two fifths found once. Sequencing was performed on peripheral blood. Receptor source: an adult man with Graves' ophthalmopathy. CDR3s include the opening cysteine and the closing phenylalanine or tryptophan. Fields, in order: CDR3 length, J gene, V gene, clone size, D gene, CDR3 protein, CDR3 DNA. A D gene is named only where the DNA matches it firmly. Clone size, where shown, is once, few, many, or a class for clones that have expanded.

14 TRBJ2-7 TRBV7-6 many - CASSLAAESYEQYF TGTGCCAGCAGCTTAGCGGCGGAAAGCTACGAGCAGTACTTC
19 TRBJ1-6 TRBV7-9 many - CASSLAHGGRDTYNSPLHF TGTGCCAGCAGCTTAGCGCACGGGGGGCGCGACACCTATAATTCACCCCTCCACTTT
14 TRBJ2-6 TRBV29-1 - - CSAEKDSGANVLTF TGCAGCGCTGAAAAGGACTCTGGGGCCAACGTCCTGACTTTC
15 TRBJ1-2 TRBV2 once - CASSLNRDGDYGYTF TGTGCCAGCAGCCTAAACCGGGACGGGGACTATGGCTACACCTTC
16 TRBJ2-7 TRBV25-1 once - CASSESMSVGLYEQYF TGTGCCAGCAGTGAATCCATGAGCGTAGGCCTCTACGAGCAGTACTTC
14 TRBJ2-6 TRBV2 - - CASSQYSGAKVLAF TGTGCCAGCAGTCAGTACTCTGGGGCCAAGGTCCTGGCTTTC
14 TRBJ1-2 TRBV27 many - CASSSLASNYGYTF TGTGCCAGCAGTTCCCTGGCATCTAACTATGGCTACACCTTC
14 TRBJ1-2 TRBV20-1 - - CSARDRVGEVGYTF TGCAGTGCTAGAGATCGTGTCGGGGAGGTCGGCTACACCTTC
11 TRBJ2-5 TRBV11-2 - TRBD2 CASAGGETQYF TGTGCCAGCGCGGGAGGGGAGACCCAGTACTTC
15 TRBJ2-5 TRBV7-7 many TRBD1 CASSSTPGQGETQYF TGTGCTAGCAGCTCAACGCCGGGACAGGGTGAGACCCAGTACTTC
12 TRBJ1-1 TRBV19 - - CASSMGYTGAFF TGTGCCAGTAGTATGGGGTACACTGGAGCTTTCTTT
15 TRBJ2-7 TRBV6-1 few - CASSATTTTVYEQYF TGTGCCAGCAGTGCGACTACCACGACGGTCTACGAGCAGTACTTC
11 TRBJ1-1 TRBV30 - - CAWRPLGAAFF TGTGCCTGGAGGCCCCTGGGTGCGGCTTTCTTT
15 TRBJ2-5 TRBV7-3 - TRBD2 CASSSSGSRQETQYF TGTGCCAGCAGCTCTAGCGGGAGTAGGCAAGAGACCCAGTACTTC
15 TRBJ2-6 TRBV24-1 many - CATSDSRSGANVLTF TGTGCCACCAGTGATAGCAGATCTGGGGCCAACGTCCTGACTTTC
13 TRBJ2-7 TRBV29-1 once TRBD2 CSVEDREGYEQYF TGCAGCGTTGAAGATCGGGAGGGTTACGAGCAGTACTTC
11 TRBJ1-1 TRBV29-1 many - CSVAGSGEAFF TGCAGCGTTGCGGGGTCGGGTGAAGCTTTCTTT
16 TRBJ2-3 TRBV2 - TRBD1 CASSPPQGALADTQYF TGTGCCAGCTCACCACCGCAGGGGGCGCTGGCAGATACGCAGTATTTT
15 TRBJ1-5 TRBV6-6 - - CASSYGGDSNQPQHF TGTGCCAGCAGTTACGGAGGGGATAGCAATCAGCCCCAGCATTTT
13 TRBJ2-7 TRBV19 - - CASRDLTSLAQYF TGTGCCAGTAGAGACCTCACTAGCTTAGCGCAGTACTTC
16 TRBJ2-5 TRBV27 many - CASSLTGRGPQETQYF TGTGCCAGCAGCCTTACCGGAAGGGGACCTCAAGAGACCCAGTACTTC
14 TRBJ2-2 TRBV24-1 many - CATSAETRGGELFF TGTGCCACCAGTGCCGAAACAAGGGGCGGGGAGCTGTTTTTT
17 TRBJ1-6 TRBV5-1 few TRBD1 CASSFWAPQGARSPLHF TGCGCCAGCAGCTTTTGGGCACCACAGGGGGCGCGTTCACCCCTCCACTTT